The rows below give T cell receptor beta chains drawn from one sample of a study of tumor and adjacent non-tumor tissue in lung cancer. TCRdb processed the multiplex PCR reads anew with MiXCR; each CDR3 protein has one entry. The sample has about 85,000 distinct CDR3 sequences, roughly three fifths seen once. Input material: lung tumor tissue. These receptor sequences come from an older man with non-small cell lung cancer. CDR3s include the opening cysteine and the closing phenylalanine or tryptophan. D genes are given only for firm matches. The size of a clone is reported for some rows only, either as once, few or many, or as a class for expanded clones.

V gene: TRBV5-5
J gene: TRBJ2-5
clone size: NA
D gene: NA
CDR3 protein: CTSSSSAGAQYF
CDR3 DNA: TGTACCAGCAGCAGTTCCGCGGGGGCCCAGTATTTC

V gene: TRBV6-6
J gene: TRBJ2-6
clone size: NA
D gene: TRBD1
CDR3 protein: CPSSRQGASRANVLTF
CDR3 DNA: TGTCCCAGCAGTCGACAGGGGGCCTCTAGGGCCAACGTCCTGACTTTC

V gene: TRBV5-1
J gene: TRBJ2-4
clone size: NA
D gene: NA
CDR3 protein: CASILGGRGDIQYF
CDR3 DNA: TGCGCCAGCATCTTGGGGGGCAGGGGGGACATTCAGTACTTC

V gene: TRBV11-2
J gene: TRBJ1-1
clone size: once
D gene: NA
CDR3 protein: CASSLTGANTEAFF
CDR3 DNA: TGTGCCAGCAGCCTAACTGGGGCGAACACTGAAGCTTTCTTT

V gene: TRBV4-1
J gene: TRBJ2-5
clone size: few
D gene: NA
CDR3 protein: CASGQGLGWETQYF
CDR3 DNA: TGCGCCAGCGGCCAAGGGTTAGGGTGGGAGACCCAGTACTTC

V gene: TRBV6-1
J gene: TRBJ1-2
clone size: NA
D gene: NA
CDR3 protein: CASSPVPILPYGYAF
CDR3 DNA: TGTGCCAGCAGCCCGGTACCGATCCTTCCCTATGGCTACGCCTTC

V gene: TRBV14
J gene: TRBJ1-6
clone size: NA
D gene: NA
CDR3 protein: CASSQTGYNLLHF
CDR3 DNA: TGTGCCAGCAGCCAAACGGGGTACAATCTGCTCCACTTT

V gene: TRBV20-1
J gene: TRBJ2-7
clone size: many
D gene: NA
CDR3 protein: CSASLDIYEQYF
CDR3 DNA: TGCAGTGCTTCCCTAGATATCTACGAGCAGTACTTC

V gene: TRBV6-6
J gene: TRBJ2-7
clone size: many
D gene: NA
CDR3 protein: CASSYYVDSYEQYF
CDR3 DNA: TGTGCCAGCAGTTACTATGTGGACTCCTACGAGCAGTACTTC

V gene: TRBV28
J gene: TRBJ2-5
clone size: NA
D gene: TRBD2
CDR3 protein: CASSLGLVYRETQYF
CDR3 DNA: TGTGCCAGCAGTTTGGGACTAGTTTACAGAGAGACCCAGTACTTC

V gene: TRBV6-5
J gene: TRBJ2-1
clone size: NA
D gene: NA
CDR3 protein: CATRTYNEQLF
CDR3 DNA: TGTGCTACCAGGACTTACAATGAGCAGCTCTTC

V gene: TRBV18
J gene: TRBJ2-3
clone size: NA
D gene: NA
CDR3 protein: CASSHPVTDTQYF
CDR3 DNA: TGTGCTAGCTCACATCCAGTCACAGATACGCAGTATTTT

V gene: TRBV20-1
J gene: TRBJ2-5
clone size: NA
D gene: NA
CDR3 protein: CSADWGRGGVLETQYF
CDR3 DNA: TGCAGTGCTGATTGGGGCAGGGGAGGGGTTCTAGAGACCCAGTACTTC

V gene: TRBV6-1
J gene: TRBJ1-2
clone size: NA
D gene: NA
CDR3 protein: CASNDVGGYGYTF
CDR3 DNA: TGTGCCAGCAATGATGTAGGCGGCTATGGCTACACCTTC

V gene: TRBV5-4
J gene: TRBJ2-5
clone size: NA
D gene: NA
CDR3 protein: CASNRQEETQYF
CDR3 DNA: TGCGCCAGCAACCGCCAGGAAGAGACCCAGTACTTC

V gene: TRBV18
J gene: TRBJ2-1
clone size: NA
D gene: NA
CDR3 protein: CASRTMAEYNEQFF
CDR3 DNA: TGTGCCAGCAGAACTATGGCAGAATACAATGAGCAGTTCTTC

V gene: TRBV6-2/TRBV6-3
J gene: TRBJ2-7
clone size: NA
D gene: TRBD1
CDR3 protein: CASSHRGSEQYF
CDR3 DNA: TGTGCCAGCAGTCACAGGGGCTCGGAGCAGTACTTC

V gene: TRBV12-3/TRBV12-4
J gene: TRBJ2-2
clone size: NA
D gene: NA
CDR3 protein: CATRGQYTGGLFF
CDR3 DNA: TGTGCCACACGTGGGCAGTACACCGGGGGGCTGTTTTTT

V gene: TRBV29-1
J gene: TRBJ2-1
clone size: many
D gene: NA
CDR3 protein: CSGRQEIRAGNQFF
CDR3 DNA: TGCAGCGGGAGACAGGAGATAAGGGCCGGGAATCAGTTCTTC

V gene: TRBV10-3
J gene: TRBJ2-3
clone size: many
D gene: NA
CDR3 protein: CAISEGTDTQYF
CDR3 DNA: TGTGCCATCAGTGAAGGCACAGATACGCAGTATTTT

V gene: TRBV4-1
J gene: TRBJ2-7
clone size: NA
D gene: TRBD2
CDR3 protein: CASSQDRVAGCYEQYF
CDR3 DNA: TGCGCCAGCAGCCAAGATCGTGTAGCGGGCTGTTACGAGCAGTACTTC

V gene: TRBV11-2
J gene: TRBJ2-1
clone size: few
D gene: NA
CDR3 protein: CVNSSFSLFF
CDR3 DNA: TGCGTCAACAGCTCTTTTAGTCTGTTCTTC

V gene: TRBV30
J gene: TRBJ2-1
clone size: many
D gene: TRBD2
CDR3 protein: CANWTRTNEQFF
CDR3 DNA: TGTGCCAACTGGACTAGAACGAATGAGCAGTTCTTC

V gene: TRBV10-1
J gene: TRBJ2-1
clone size: NA
D gene: TRBD2
CDR3 protein: CVSSYLAGSSYNEQFF
CDR3 DNA: TGCGTCAGCAGTTACCTAGCGGGAAGCTCCTACAATGAGCAGTTCTTC

V gene: TRBV5-1
J gene: TRBJ2-7
clone size: NA
D gene: TRBD2
CDR3 protein: CASSWGGSPRHEQYF
CDR3 DNA: TGCGCCAGCAGTTGGGGAGGGTCCCCGAGGCACGAGCAGTACTTC